This T cell receptor beta chain was recorded in a study of early T cells in non-severe SARS-CoV-2 infection. Across the study: Sequencing input comprised bulk RNA from unsorted whole blood; chain pairing was not available.

As part of library construction, unique molecular identifiers were attached to individual cDNA molecules. Using its own MiXCR run on the 5' RACE reads, TCRdb lists one record per CDR3 protein. The sample has tens of thousands of distinct CDR3 sequences, roughly 6.3% seen once; the top ten hold about 5.5%. This clonotype showed up just a few times. Its antigen is unidentified. CDR3 length: 12 amino acids. Germline values: CDR1 SNHLY, CDR2 FYNNEI. The V gene lost 6 bases and the J gene lost 1 base, with 6 bases spanning the gap. General observations from the study: Reliance on VDJdb matching favored anti-spike CD8 responses; private and CD4 specificities were missed.

The sequenced material came from whole blood. The V call is TRBV2, the J call TRBJ1-1; unclear D gene. This clonotype was obtained from an adult who was a healthcare worker with PCR-confirmed SARS-CoV-2 infection or an uninfected control (not recorded which). CDR3: CASRARNTEAFF. In DNA, the CDR3 is TGTGCCAGCAGAGCGAGGAACACTGAAGCTTTCTTT.